These 2 T cell receptor beta chains share one sample of origin, sequenced in a study of shared clonotypes between healthy human individuals. Cells designated naive CD8 were CD45RO-negative and were positively selected for CCR7, with terminally differentiated effector memory CD45RA+ cells excluded. Sequencing used immunoSEQ multiplex PCR; TCRdb keeps in-frame clones, though not all of them. Among about 2 million clones, approximately 94% were seen once, and the ten largest hold less than 1.5%. The sequenced material came from naive CD8+ T cells sorted from blood. The receptor set was obtained from a man aged 18 to 29 in good health.

This chain links TRBV28 with TRBJ2-2; D call uncertain. Trimming removed 2 bases from V and 6 bases from J, with 7 bases in between. This CDR3 has 13 residues. Germline CDR1 is MDHEN and CDR2 is SYDVKM. The CDR3 DNA is TGTGCCAGCAGTTTAGCATGGGCCGGGGAGCTGTTTTTT. This gives the protein CASSLAWAGELFF.

This chain uses TRBV19 with TRBJ2-5; D is uncertain. Germline lookup yields CDR1 LNHDA and CDR2 SQIVND (reference sequence). V lost 2 bases and J lost 2, with 12 bases in between. This CDR3 is 15 amino acids long. CDR3 amino acids: CASSINRGRQETQYF. The DNA of the CDR3 is TGTGCCAGTAGTATAAATCGTGGCAGACAAGAGACCCAGTACTTC. The full variable domain, with the rest looked up from reference TRBV19 and TRBJ2-5, is DGGITQSPKYLFRKEGQNVTLSCEQNLNHDAMYWYRQDPGQGLRLIYYSQIVNDFQKGDIAEGYSVSREKKESFPLTVTSAQKNPTAFYLCASSINRGRQETQYFGPGTRLLVL.